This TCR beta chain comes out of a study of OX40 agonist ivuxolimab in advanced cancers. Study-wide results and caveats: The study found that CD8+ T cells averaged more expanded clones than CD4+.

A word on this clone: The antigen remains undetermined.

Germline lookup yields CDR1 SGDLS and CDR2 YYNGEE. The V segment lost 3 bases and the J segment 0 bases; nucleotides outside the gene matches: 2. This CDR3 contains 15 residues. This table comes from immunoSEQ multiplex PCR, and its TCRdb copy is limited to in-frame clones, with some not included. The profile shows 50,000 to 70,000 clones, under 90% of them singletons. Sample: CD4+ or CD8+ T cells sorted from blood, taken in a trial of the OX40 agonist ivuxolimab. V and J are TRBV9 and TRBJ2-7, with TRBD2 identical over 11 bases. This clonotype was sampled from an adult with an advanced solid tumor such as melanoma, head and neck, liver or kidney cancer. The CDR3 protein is CASSAGLAASYEQYF. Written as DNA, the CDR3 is TGTGCCAGCAGCGCGGGACTAGCGGCCTCCTACGAGCAGTACTTC.